Below, 25 T cell receptor beta chains from the same sample are listed, as sequenced in a study of cytomegalovirus exposure and HLA in healthy donors (dated by TCRdb to 2016 to 2017). Receptor amplification or capture employed the immunoSEQ multiplex PCR assay. For the multiplex PCR, a mixture combining 60 forward primers for TCR Vbeta segments and 13 reverse primers for TCR Jbeta segments was used. TCRdb holds this immuneACCESS table with in-frame rearrangements only. Some clones are missing; in checked studies, unresolved V genes explain under half, and the rest has no known cause. In this sample the table shows nearly 110,000 clones, about 84% of which occur a single time. The ten most abundant clones make up approximately 2.1% of the sample. The sample was PBMCs. Source of these receptors: a man younger than 40 in good health and CMV-seronegative.

CDR3 residues: CASSPGGGYGYTF. In nucleotides, the CDR3 is TGTGCCAGCAGCCCAGGGGGCGGCTATGGCTACACCTTC. The V gene is TRBV7-3, the J gene TRBJ1-2; 8 positions match TRBD1. Germline trimming cut 5 bases from V and 4 bases from J; bases unmatched to any gene: 3. Germline V lookup: CDR1 SGHTA, CDR2 FQGTGA. The CDR3 is 13 residues long. Full variable domain (rest looked up from reference TRBV7-3 and TRBJ1-2): GAGVSQTPSNKVTEKGKYVELRCDPISGHTALYWYRQSLGQGPEFLIYFQGTGAADDSGLPNDRFFAVRPEGSVSTLKIQRTERGDSAVYLCASSPGGGYGYTFGSGTRLTVV.

J is TRBJ2-1 and V is TRBV30, with D possibly matching TRBD2 (5 bases). The V end was cut by 3 bases, the J end by 6 bases, with 15 bases between. This CDR3 has 14 residues. Germline CDR1 and CDR2: GTSNPN and SVGIG (reference sequence). DNA for the CDR3: TGTGCCTGGAGCCTAGGGAGCGATTCCAATGAGCAGTTCTTC. Its translation is CAWSLGSDSNEQFF.

The V call is TRBV15, the J call TRBJ1-1; no definite D call. CDR1 and CDR2 (germline): LNHNV, YYDKDF (reference sequence). The germline V and J ends were trimmed by 5 bases and 1 base, with 8 bases remaining between them. This CDR3 is 13 amino acids long. This CDR3 is CATSPRRNTEAFF. DNA for the CDR3: TGTGCCACCAGCCCAAGGAGGAACACTGAAGCTTTCTTT.

The V gene is TRBV30, the J gene TRBJ2-7; 7 nucleotides agree with TRBD1. Trimming took 5 bases from V and 0 from J; bases not matched to a gene: 7. The CDR3 is 14 amino acids. Germline CDR1 and CDR2: GTSNPN and SVGIG (reference sequence). The DNA of the CDR3 is TGTGCCTGGTCAGACAGGGCGACCTCCTACGAGCAGTACTTC. This sequence encodes CAWSDRATSYEQYF.

The chain is built from TRBV30 and TRBJ2-6; TRBD1 aligns across 7 bases. The ends lost 1 base at V and 0 bases at J; junction bases unmatched: 9. There are 18 residues in the CDR3. CDR1 is GTSNPN and CDR2 is SVGIG in the germline V gene (reference sequence). This CDR3 reads CAWSALTGFSSGANVLTF. CDR3 bases: TGTGCCTGGAGTGCCCTGACAGGGTTCAGCTCTGGGGCCAACGTCCTGACTTTC.

This sequence joins TRBV7-8 and TRBJ1-1; possibly TRBD1 for D (5 bases). Germline assignment: CDR1 SGHVS and CDR2 FQNEAQ. Trimming pared 3 bases from V and 4 bases from J, leaving 12 bases between. The length of the CDR3 is 14 residues. CDR3 loop: CASSLGGGGTEAFF. CDR3 bases: TGTGCCAGCAGCTTGGGGGGTGGGGGCACTGAAGCTTTCTTT.

This sequence joins TRBV19 and TRBJ1-2; TRBD1 matches 8 bases. V trimming: 7 bases; J trimming: 8 bases; junction bases outside the gene matches: 6. CDR1 and CDR2 from the germline V gene are LNHDA and SQIVND (reference sequence). CDR3 length: 12 residues. Here the CDR3 reads CASTDRGLGYTF. The DNA for the CDR3 is TGTGCCAGTACCGACAGGGGCCTCGGCTACACCTTC.

CDR3 sequence: CASSFLREETQYF. In nucleotides, the CDR3 is TGTGCCAGTAGTTTTTTGCGGGAAGAGACCCAGTACTTC. This chain joins TRBV19 and TRBJ2-5; maybe TRBD2 (5 bases). The germline CDR1 and CDR2 sequences are LNHDA and SQIVND (reference sequence). This CDR3 region has 13 residues. V was clipped by 5 bases and J by 3 bases, with 10 bases between them.

This rearrangement joins TRBV4-1 to TRBJ2-5; 14 bases fit TRBD2. This CDR3 spans 17 amino acids. The V segment lost 0 bases and the J segment 6 bases; nucleotides outside the gene matches: 6. Looked up from germline, CDR1 is MGHRA and CDR2 is YSYEKL. The CDR3 here is CASSQEGTSGSMKTQYF. As DNA, the CDR3 is TGCGCCAGCAGCCAAGAAGGGACTAGCGGGAGTATGAAGACCCAGTACTTC.

The sample holds a few counts of this clone. The chain combines TRBV5-6 with TRBJ1-5, with 9 bases lining up with TRBD1. After removal of 3 bases from V and 3 bases from J, the junction contained 4 bases not matched to a gene. Germline V gives CDR1 SGHDT, CDR2 YYEEEE. The CDR3 loop spans 15 amino acids. For the CDR3, the DNA is TGTGCCAGCAGCTGGGGGACAGGGAACAATCAGCCCCAGCATTTT. It yields the protein CASSWGTGNNQPQHF.

The chain links TRBV7-9 to TRBJ2-7, with 15 bases that match TRBD2. Germline V gene lookup returns CDR1 SEHNR and CDR2 FQNEAQ (reference sequence). The V gene end was trimmed by 11 bases and the J gene end by 4 bases; junction bases not matched to a gene: 6. The CDR3 runs 14 residues. CDR3 residues: CAGGTSGGTYEQYF. CDR3 nucleotides: TGTGCCGGGGGGACTAGCGGGGGGACTTACGAGCAGTACTTC.

This clone was seen a few times. J is TRBJ1-4 and V is TRBV19, with D possibly being TRBD1 (6 bases). Trimming took off 3 bases at V and 7 bases at J, with 12 bases between the two ends. The CDR3 is 14 residues long. In germline, CDR1 is LNHDA, CDR2 SQIVND (reference sequence). CDR3: CASSILTGPEKLFF. As DNA, the CDR3 is TGTGCCAGTAGTATCCTAACAGGGCCTGAAAAACTGTTTTTT.

V usage is TRBV7-8 and J usage is TRBJ1-5; D call uncertain. The CDR3 contains 14 residues. In germline, CDR1 is SGHVS, CDR2 FQNEAQ. Trimming removed 5 bases at V and 5 bases at J, with 13 bases between. In DNA, the CDR3 is TGTGCCAGCAGCCCGGAAGCGGGCGATCAGCCCCAGCATTTT. Translation gives CASSPEAGDQPQHF.

This chain links TRBV6-4 with TRBJ2-3; TRBD2 aligns across 8 bases. The CDR3 loop spans 15 amino acids. J was trimmed by 2 bases and V by 4 bases; bases with no gene match: 5. The germline V gene encodes CDR1 MRHNA and CDR2 SNTAGT. CDR3 amino acids: CASSGVAGSTDTQYF. The CDR3 DNA sequence: TGTGCCAGCAGTGGTGTAGCGGGGTCCACAGATACGCAGTATTTT.

This clone was seen only a few times. This chain connects TRBV7-9 to TRBJ2-1; 9 bases align to TRBD2. V lost 5 bases to trimming and J lost 1 base; unmatched junction nucleotides: 9. CDR3 length: 17 amino acids. The germline V gene has CDR1 SEHNR and CDR2 FQNEAQ (reference sequence). The CDR3 nucleotides read TGTGCCAGCAGCCCCGGTAGCGGGAGCACGTCCTACAATGAGCAGTTCTTC. Its translation is CASSPGSGSTSYNEQFF.

This rearrangement joins TRBV5-4 to TRBJ2-1, with D possibly matching TRBD1 (12 bases). V gave up 5 bases and J gave up 6 bases, with 27 bases separating them. This CDR3 comprises 18 residues. CDR1 is SGHNT and CDR2 is YYREEE in the germline V gene (reference sequence). The CDR3, as DNA: TGTGCCAGCAGACCGGGACAGGGGGCTAGCGGGGGGACCAATGAGCAGTTCTTC. Protein product: CASRPGQGASGGTNEQFF.

In DNA form, the CDR3 reads TGTGCCAGCAGTAGCCGGGACAGGGGGCTCTTTGAGCAGTTCTTC. It yields the protein CASSSRDRGLFEQFF. The chain employs TRBV6-1 and TRBJ2-1; 12 positions agree with TRBD1. CDR3 length: 15 residues. Germline CDR1 and CDR2: MNHNS and SASEGT. The V and J ends lost 5 bases and 9 bases, in that order; junction bases with no gene match: 8.

The chain joins TRBV2 to TRBJ2-7; D not certain. The CDR3 loop spans 15 amino acids. Per the germline V gene, CDR1 is SNHLY and CDR2 is FYNNEI. V gave up 7 bases and J gave up 5 bases, with 21 bases separating them. CDR3 coding DNA: TGTGCCAGCACCGAACCGAACAGAGTCGGCAACGAGCAGTACTTC. Protein: CASTEPNRVGNEQYF.

This clone was seen only a few times. This chain uses TRBV6-5 with TRBJ1-4; D may be TRBD1 (6 bases). Germline V CDR1 and CDR2: MNHEY, SVGAGI. This CDR3 has 15 amino acids. Trimming removed 2 bases from V and 8 bases from J, with 15 bases in between. The CDR3 reads CASSYDRGANEKLFF. The DNA for the CDR3 is TGTGCCAGCAGTTACGACCGGGGGGCGAACGAAAAACTGTTTTTT.

This clone came up once. The J gene is TRBJ2-3, the V gene TRBV30; D remains ambiguous. The germline V gene has CDR1 GTSNPN and CDR2 SVGIG (reference sequence). The CDR3 is 15 residues long. Trimming removed 0 bases from V and 0 bases from J, with 10 bases in between. Written as DNA, the CDR3 is TGTGCCTGGAGTGTTGGAGTAGGAAGCACAGATACGCAGTATTTT. This gives the protein CAWSVGVGSTDTQYF.

This clone has more than one count but fewer than ten. V gene TRBV11-2 combines with J gene TRBJ2-3; D call uncertain. This CDR3 region has 13 residues. Trimming took 2 bases from V and 5 from J, leaving 8 bases between them. From germline, CDR1 is SGHAT and CDR2 FQNNGV. The CDR3 spells CASSLNSGDTQYF. The CDR3 nucleotides are TGTGCCAGCAGCTTAAATTCCGGAGATACGCAGTATTTT.

The chain combines TRBV18 with TRBJ1-1, with 12 bases fitting TRBD1. Germline-derived CDR1 and CDR2 are KGHSH and LQKENI. J was trimmed by 6 bases and V by 5 bases; bases with no gene match: 7. The CDR3 runs 15 residues. CDR3 amino acids: CASSSGQGAVSEAFF. As DNA, the CDR3 is TGTGCCAGCTCATCGGGACAGGGGGCGGTATCTGAAGCTTTCTTT. Supplemented by reference TRBV18 and TRBJ1-1, the full variable domain reads NAGVMQNPRHLVRRRGQEARLRCSPMKGHSHVYWYRQLPEEGLKFMVYLQKENIIDESGMPKERFSAEFPKEGPSILRIQQVVRGDSAAYFCASSSGQGAVSEAFFGQGTRLTVV.

A note on this clone: One end of the junction is discordant with germline, which a read error may explain. V gene TRBV6-4 combines with J gene TRBJ2-3, with D perhaps TRBD2 (6 bases). The CDR3 totals 14 residues. CDR1 and CDR2 from the germline V gene are MRHNA and SNTAGT. The CDR3 spells CAGSDSPGGDTQYF. CDR3 DNA: TGTGCCGGCAGTGACTCTCCCGGGGGAGATACGCAGTATTTT.

The CDR3 here is CASSLRGNFPYGYTF. The CDR3 region has the DNA TGTGCCAGCAGCTTAAGAGGGAACTTCCCTTATGGCTACACCTTC. The chain recombines TRBV13 with TRBJ1-2, with D hard to call. The germline V gene has CDR1 PRHDT and CDR2 FYEKMQ (reference sequence). This CDR3 region has 15 residues. V dropped 2 bases and J dropped 5 bases, with 15 bases sitting between them.

The chain is built from TRBV28 and TRBJ2-1; the match to TRBD1 covers 10 bases. The trim removed 6 bases at V and 8 bases at J, leaving 7 bases unmatched. The CDR3 contains 14 residues. CDR1 and CDR2 (germline): MDHEN, SYDVKM. The CDR3 sequence is CASSPPGTGDEQFF. The DNA for the CDR3 is TGTGCCAGCAGCCCTCCCGGGACAGGGGATGAGCAGTTCTTC.